This TCR beta chain was retrieved from a study of Tregs in tolerant kidney transplant recipients. Study-level findings and limits: Tregs expanded with activated donor B cells seemed most donor-specific.

Mixed chimerism was transient after nonmyeloablative marrow transplants from related graft donors. Unstimulated Tregs (CD4+CD25+CD127-) and CD4+CD25- non-Tregs were sorted from PBMCs. Only in-frame clones appear in the TCRdb table, and some are missing; sequencing was by immunoSEQ multiplex PCR. The data show roughly 70,000 clones, about 89% seen once. Concerning this clone itself: The antigen is undetermined.

The CDR3 spans 14 residues. After removal of 5 bases from V and 7 bases from J, the junction contained 6 bases not matched to a gene. From germline, CDR1 is SGHTA and CDR2 FQGNSA. This sequence originates from a human patient who received a combined kidney and bone marrow transplant. The graft donor may account for some of the T cells. The sequencing here drew on CD4+ T cells from blood (PBMCs), taken 6 months after the transplant. J is TRBJ2-1 and V is TRBV7-2; TRBD1 agrees at 9 bases. The CDR3 protein is CASSDGTGLNEQFF. The DNA of the CDR3 is TGTGCCAGCAGCGACGGGACAGGGCTAAATGAGCAGTTCTTC.